The T cell receptor beta chain under discussion was sequenced for a study of blood T cell repertoires in COVID-19 (dated by TCRdb to about 2020). For the wider study: Samples from collaborators originated in the United States, Italy and Spain and spanned both the acute and convalescent phases of COVID-19. Where available, HLA class I and class II types were taken from metadata supplied by the sample provider and were not determined by assay-based typing. The repertoires were released in a freely available public database intended as a resource for research on the immune response to SARS-CoV-2. Samples came from the ongoing ImmuneRACE study (first 160 participants) plus 1,254 subjects from 6 global collaborators. Nearly every sample came with metadata listing a de-identified subject ID, COVID-19 status, age in years and sex. The material from the prospective study consisted of cDNA or gDNA derived from T cells, B-cell-depleted T cells, or PBMCs. Subjects who had been exposed to COVID-19, were actively infected with it, or had recovered from it provided the deeply sampled blood TCRbeta repertoires that made up the dataset.

The immunoSEQ Assay, a bias-controlled multiplex PCR, was used to amplify TCRbeta CDR3 regions from genomic DNA. As for how the authors treated the data: The number of nucleated cells in each sample was estimated by amplification of reference gene primers within the assay. To quantify the absolute abundance of each unique TCRbeta CDR3 rearrangement, sequence reads were collapsed and filtered. For each sample, productive Simpson clonality was calculated as the square root of Simpson's diversity index over productive rearrangements. TCRdb's version of the immuneACCESS table is confined to in-frame rearrangements and falls short of the full clone set. An unresolved V gene accounts for under half of the shortfall where checked; the remainder is of unknown origin. That table is the source of V, J and clone size, and D and trimming were worked out from the DNA. The sample table holds about 77,000 clones, of which more than 75% were seen once. The ten largest clones add up to approximately 15% of the sample.

To note about this clone: The antigen this receptor binds is unknown. The input lacks base qualities; no much larger clone sits a single base away.

CDR1 SGDLS and CDR2 YYNGEE were looked up in the germline V gene. V and J are trimmed by 7 bases and 13 bases, and the gene matches miss 7 bases of the junction. The CDR3 has 13 amino acids, counting the end cysteine and phenylalanine. The read is trimmed to its CDR3 DNA, 39 bases read in frame from base 1. Findings and caveats that apply to the study as a whole: The amount of clinical and demographic metadata varied by source and participant and was provided uncurated.

The collaborating institutions used their own protocols to collect whole blood in K2EDTA tubes. For TCRbeta analysis, collaborator samples were shipped as frozen whole blood, as isolated PBMCs, or as DNA extracted from either sample type. The sample consisted of peripheral blood. Rearrangement joined TRBV9 to TRBJ1-6; TRBD1 fits 11 bases in the junction. This TCR was sampled from an elderly woman with active or convalescent COVID-19. The bases are TGTGCCAGCTCCGGGACAGGGGGTTTTCCCCTCCACTTT. It encodes CASSGTGGFPLHF.